This T cell receptor (beta chain) was captured in a study of blood T cell repertoires in COVID-19 (dated by TCRdb to the early 2020s). Study-wide context: Samples covering the acute and convalescent phases of COVID-19 were provided by collaborators in the United States, Italy and Spain. The material from the prospective study consisted of cDNA or gDNA derived from T cells, B-cell-depleted T cells, or PBMCs. Subjects who had been exposed to COVID-19, were actively infected with it, or had recovered from it provided the deeply sampled blood TCRbeta repertoires that made up the dataset. The repertoires were released in a freely available public database meant as a resource for research on the immune response to SARS-CoV-2. The samples were drawn from the first 160 participants of the ongoing ImmuneRACE study and from over 950 subjects provided by 6 global collaborators. Nearly every sample came with metadata listing a de-identified subject ID, COVID-19 status, age in years and sex. HLA class I and class II types, where available, came from metadata supplied by the sample provider rather than from assay-based typing.

Points the paper makes about the study in general: The quantity of clinical and demographic metadata differed by source and by participant and was supplied without curation.

Of note for this clone: No antigen is known for it. Qualities for individual bases were not recorded, and no much larger clone is one base off.

In Seattle, one collaborating source enrolled patients while the infection was active and tracked those patients longitudinally over the course of disease. Whole blood was collected in K2EDTA tubes by collaborating institutions according to the institutions' own protocols. For TCRbeta analysis, collaborators shipped samples in one of three forms: frozen whole blood, isolated PBMCs, or DNA extracted from either of those sample types. From cysteine to phenylalanine, the CDR3 is 14 amino acids long. Of the read, only the CDR3 DNA is kept; its 42 bases are in frame from base 1. V sheds 2 bases and J sheds 0 bases, leaving 7 bases between their ends. For CDR1 and CDR2, the germline V gene (reference sequence) lists LNHDA and SQIVND. The immunoSEQ Assay, a bias-controlled multiplex PCR, was used to amplify TCRbeta CDR3 regions from genomic DNA. The authors' pipeline ran thus. Nucleated cell counts per sample were estimated from amplification of reference gene primers within the assay. Sequence reads were collapsed and filtered to measure the absolute abundance of every unique TCRbeta CDR3 rearrangement. For each sample, productive Simpson clonality was calculated as the square root of Simpson's diversity index across productive rearrangements. The table was pulled from immuneACCESS by TCRdb, which kept in-frame rearrangements only. Such tables lose some clones; where checked, under half of the loss comes from unresolved V genes, and the rest has no known cause. V, J and clone size were drawn from that table, and D and trimming were deduced from the DNA. The sample yields some 450,000 clones; around 90% were counted once. The ten biggest clones cover roughly 0.87% of the sample.

The sequence is built from TRBV19 and TRBJ1-1; no D gene is confidently identified. This sequence originates from a man in his late teens or twenties with COVID-19, enrolled during active disease. Material for sequencing was peripheral blood. The DNA sequence is TGTGCCAGTAGTATACCTAGGCTGAACACTGAAGCTTTCTTT. This codes for CASSIPRLNTEAFF.